These 15 T cell receptor beta chains came from one sample sequenced in a study of blood T cell repertoires in COVID-19. Data came from immunoSEQ multiplex PCR; TCRdb stores just in-frame clones and leaves some out. This sample yields some 80,000 clones, of which just over 85% are seen a single time; over 20% belongs to the top ten. Sequencing used peripheral blood. The receptors were sampled from an elderly woman in a cohort sampled during active or convalescent COVID-19.

This chain links TRBV6-5 with TRBJ1-2, with D hard to call. The V gene's germline CDR1 is MNHEY and CDR2 SVGAGI. The CDR3 has 12 amino acids. The V and J ends lost 3 bases and 2 bases respectively, with 4 bases between them. Written as DNA, the CDR3 is TGTGCCAGCAGTTATCAGAACTATGGCTACACCTTC. Its protein is CASSYQNYGYTF.

The chain employs TRBV5-1 and TRBJ1-4, with 10 bases lining up with TRBD1. CDR1 is SGHRS and CDR2 is YFSETQ in the germline V gene. The CDR3 is made up of 14 amino acids. The V gene end was trimmed by 4 bases and the J gene end by 8 bases; junction bases not matched to a gene: 5. CDR3 nucleotides: TGCGCCAGCAGCAGGACAGGGGGAGGCGAAAAACTGTTTTTT. Amino acids: CASSRTGGGEKLFF.

The gene calls are TRBV5-8 and TRBJ2-5, with D perhaps TRBD2 (6 bases). Trimming removed 2 bases from V and 0 bases from J, with 11 bases in between. The length of the CDR3 is 15 residues. Germline V lookup: CDR1 SGHTS, CDR2 YDEGEE. The CDR3 is CASSFGRGYQETQYF. As DNA, the CDR3 is TGTGCCAGCAGCTTCGGACGGGGGTACCAAGAGACCCAGTACTTC.

The rearrangement uses TRBV6-6 and TRBJ2-4, with 7 bases that match TRBD2. Germline V gene data show CDR1 as MNHNY and CDR2 as SVGAGI (reference sequence). The CDR3 is 15 amino acids. Trimming took 6 bases from V and 0 from J; bases not matched to a gene: 5. The CDR3 region has the DNA TGTGCCAGCAGCGCTAGCGGTCTAGCCAAAAACATTCAGTACTTC. It specifies CASSASGLAKNIQYF.

The chain uses TRBV7-3 and TRBJ2-2; no clear D. CDR3 length: 13 amino acids. V lost 2 bases to trimming and J lost 6 bases, with 7 bases between them. Germline assignment: CDR1 SGHTA and CDR2 FQGTGA. The CDR3 loop is CASSLQRSGELFF. In nucleotides, the CDR3 is TGTGCCAGCAGCTTACAGCGTTCCGGGGAGCTGTTTTTT.

The gene calls are TRBV9 and TRBJ2-1; TRBD2 matches 8 bases. Per the germline V gene, CDR1 is SGDLS and CDR2 is YYNGEE. The CDR3 runs 15 residues. Trimming cost V 0 bases and J 9 bases; bases outside gene matches: 8. The CDR3 is CASSVAGGLVFEQFF. DNA for the CDR3: TGTGCCAGCAGCGTAGCTGGGGGACTAGTATTTGAGCAGTTCTTC.

This chain joins TRBV5-1 and TRBJ2-1, with D perhaps matching TRBD2 (6 bases). CDR3 length: 16 amino acids. V was shortened by 0 bases and J by 0 bases, with 10 bases between the two germline ends. Germline CDR1 is SGHRS and CDR2 is YFSETQ. CDR3 in amino acids: CASSLGPTSSYNEQFF. As DNA, the CDR3 is TGCGCCAGCAGCTTGGGCCCGACTAGCTCCTACAATGAGCAGTTCTTC.

The rearrangement links TRBV28 to TRBJ2-3, with D possibly TRBD1 on 5 matching bases. This CDR3 contains 18 residues. Trimming removed 5 bases at V and 1 base at J, with 22 bases between. Germline V lookup: CDR1 MDHEN, CDR2 SYDVKM. CDR3 sequence: CASSPAAVVVRGTDTQYF. CDR3 sequence (DNA): TGTGCCAGCAGTCCCGCTGCGGTGGTTGTCAGGGGCACAGATACGCAGTATTTT.

V gene TRBV27 combines with J gene TRBJ2-7; 9 positions agree with TRBD2. J gave up 2 bases and V 6 bases, and 8 bases lay outside the gene matches. The V gene's germline CDR1 is MNHEY and CDR2 SMNVEV (reference sequence). This CDR3 region has 15 residues. CDR3 region: CASSRLAALTYEQYF. In nucleotides, the CDR3 is TGTGCCAGCAGCAGACTAGCGGCCCTTACCTACGAGCAGTACTTC.

The chain carries TRBV2 and TRBJ2-7; TRBD1 aligns across 8 bases. The CDR3 extends over 15 amino acids. The V segment lost 10 bases and the J segment 9 bases; nucleotides outside the gene matches: 20. Germline values: CDR1 SNHLY, CDR2 FYNNEI. The CDR3 DNA is TGTGCCATCGTGGCCGGGACAGGTTTAAGGTCTGGGCAGTACTTC. It codes for CAIVAGTGLRSGQYF.

The rearrangement joins TRBV30 to TRBJ2-2, with TRBD2 as a possible D gene (6 bases). This CDR3 contains 16 residues. Trimming took 0 bases from V and 4 from J, leaving 15 bases between them. CDR1 and CDR2 (germline): GTSNPN, SVGIG (reference sequence). CDR3: CAWSVRGRRLTGELFF. The DNA of the CDR3 is TGTGCCTGGAGTGTACGTGGGAGGAGACTCACCGGGGAGCTGTTTTTT.

The chain recombines TRBV19 with TRBJ1-6; 11 positions match TRBD1. CDR1 LNHDA and CDR2 SQIVND come from the germline V gene (reference sequence). V shed 6 bases, J shed 9 bases, and the junction held 10 bases outside the gene matches. The CDR3 extends over 16 amino acids. CDR3 DNA: TGTGCCAGTAGGACAACCGGGACAGGGGGGACTTCACCCCTCCACTTT. It specifies CASRTTGTGGTSPLHF. Supplemented by reference TRBV19 and TRBJ1-6, the full variable domain reads DGGITQSPKYLFRKEGQNVTLSCEQNLNHDAMYWYRQDPGQGLRLIYYSQIVNDFQKGDIAEGYSVSREKKESFPLTVTSAQKNPTAFYLCASRTTGTGGTSPLHFGNGTRLTVT.

This sequence joins TRBV21-1 and TRBJ2-3; TRBD2 is the table's D call and was not checked against the DNA. TRBV21-1 is a recognized pseudogene. The CDR3 consists of 20 residues. The CDR3: CASSKYHPSGRWRYLDTQYF. The CDR3, as DNA: TGTGCCAGCAGCAAATATCATCCTAGCGGGAGATGGAGGTATTTAGATACGCAGTATTTT.

V gene TRBV28 combines with J gene TRBJ2-7; TRBD2 is a possible D gene (6 bases). CDR3 length: 12 residues. The V gene lost 8 bases and the J gene lost 4 bases, with 12 bases spanning the gap. Germline V gene data show CDR1 as MDHEN and CDR2 as SYDVKM. Here the CDR3 reads CASLSGRYEQYF. CDR3 coding DNA: TGTGCCAGCCTCTCGGGGAGGTACGAGCAGTACTTC. Looking up the rest from reference TRBV28 and TRBJ2-7 gives the full variable domain: DVKVTQSSRYLVKRTGEKVFLECVQDMDHENMFWYRQDPGLGLRLIYFSYDVKMKEKGDIPEGYSVSREKKERFSLILESASTNQTSMYLCASLSGRYEQYFGPGTRLTVT.

The chain uses TRBV27 and TRBJ1-3; no firm D call. This CDR3 is 16 amino acids long. Germline CDR1 and CDR2: MNHEY and SMNVEV (reference sequence). Trimming left V 0 bases short and J 0 bases short, with 9 bases between. The CDR3 is CASSLSRPSSGNTIYF. The CDR3 coding sequence is TGTGCCAGCAGTTTATCGCGGCCGAGCTCTGGAAACACCATATATTTT.